This entry features one T cell receptor (beta chain) sequence. Its specificity is not known. Nominal health characterized the donors when sampled, though unrecorded immune exposures were likely. This record comes from a study of cytomegalovirus exposure and HLA in healthy donors. The study, taken as a whole, reports: Rarity characterized most TCR sequences, yet some public TCRs appeared in many donors. The authors reported that TCR beta sequences could predict HLA-A and HLA-B alleles. These predictions were accurate for most subjects in the first cohort.

Amplification used 60 Vbeta primers and 13 Jbeta primers. TCRdb's copy holds only in-frame clones and misses some; the assay was immunoSEQ multiplex PCR. This sample has tens of thousands of clones, with around 76% found just once. V was pared by 6 bases and J by 1 base, with 15 bases between. The CDR3 is 15 residues long. From germline, CDR1 is MDHEN and CDR2 SYDVKM. The sequenced sample was PBMCs. The TCR originated in a man aged 18 to 30 in good health and CMV-seropositive. The chain links TRBV28 to TRBJ1-1; D unresolved. CDR3 DNA: TGTGCCAGCAGCCCGCGATGGTTTGGGAACACTGAAGCTTTCTTT. It codes for CASSPRWFGNTEAFF.